This T cell receptor (beta chain) originates from a study of identical twins. Whole-study findings and limits: Out-of-frame beta chain sequences displayed weaker excess sharing between twins. Insertion counts were lower in abundant cord blood beta clonotypes, a trend that memory repertoires did not show. Models underestimated out-of-frame TCR alpha sharing in monozygotic twins.

This clonotype was seen only a few times. Antigen: not known. Germline-derived CDR1 and CDR2 are SGHRS and YFSETQ. V was shortened by 0 bases and J by 4 bases, with 8 bases between the two germline ends. The CDR3 contains 14 residues. TCRdb itself ran the 5' RACE reads through MiXCR, one entry per CDR3 protein. This sample has hundreds of thousands of distinct CDR3 sequences, with roughly 7.1% found just once. This same sample was also part of a study on yellow fever vaccine responses in identical twins.

Sequenced material: PBMCs. The clonotype was recovered from a woman between 18 and 29 years old in good health. The V gene is TRBV5-1, the J gene TRBJ2-1, with D hard to call. The CDR3 region has the DNA TGCGCCAGCAGCTTGGCCCCGGAATACAATGAGCAGTTCTTC. It yields the protein CASSLAPEYNEQFF.